The 5 T cell receptor beta chains below all came from one sample that was sequenced in a study of cytomegalovirus exposure and HLA in healthy donors (dated 2017 in TCRdb). Library preparation used the immunoSEQ multiplex PCR assay. For the multiplex PCR, a mixture combining 60 forward primers for TCR Vbeta segments and 13 reverse primers for TCR Jbeta segments was used. TCRdb provides this immuneACCESS table in a form limited to in-frame rearrangements. Some clones are lacking; in checked studies, under half of them reflect an unresolved V gene, and why the rest are absent is not known. The sample yields roughly 100,000 clones; roughly 82% were counted once. Of the sample, about 1.6% is held by the ten largest clones. Sequencing input: PBMCs. The receptors here all came from a man aged 50 to 59 in good health and CMV-seronegative.

The chain combines TRBV7-8 with TRBJ2-2; 7 bases are shared with TRBD1. The CDR3 covers 14 residues. Germline CDR1 reads SGHVS; CDR2 reads FQNEAQ. The J segment lost 3 bases and the V segment lost 5 bases, leaving 3 bases of the junction unmatched. CDR3 sequence (DNA): TGTGCCAGCAGCGCCGACAGGGACACCGGGGAGCTGTTTTTT. Translating gives CASSADRDTGELFF.

CDR3 sequence (DNA): TGTGCCAGCATCCCCCCCGGCGGGGCCTACAATGAGCAGTTCTTC. The encoded protein is CASIPPGGAYNEQFF. The chain combines TRBV6-5 with TRBJ2-1; D possibly corresponds to TRBD2 (6 bases). Trimming took 7 bases from V and 2 from J, leaving 15 bases between them. The CDR3 sequence is 15 residues long. Germline V gives CDR1 MNHEY, CDR2 SVGAGI.

V is TRBV7-6 and J is TRBJ2-7, with D perhaps TRBD2 (5 bases). The CDR3 has 15 residues. Between the trimmed V and J ends, which lost 1 base and 2 bases, there was a span of 12 bases. Germline CDR1 SGHVS, CDR2 FNYEAQ. The CDR3 bases are TGTGCCAGCAGCTTAGGGGCCGAACTAGCCTACGAGCAGTACTTC. Translated, it gives CASSLGAELAYEQYF.

This clone was detected once. The V and J genes are TRBV15 and TRBJ2-1; no reliable D call. This CDR3 has 16 residues. Trimming left V 0 bases short and J 6 bases short, with 15 bases between. The germline V gene encodes CDR1 LNHNV and CDR2 YYDKDF (reference sequence). This CDR3 reads CATSRDIGSPVNEQFF. DNA for the CDR3: TGTGCCACCAGCAGAGATATCGGGTCACCAGTCAATGAGCAGTTCTTC.

The rearrangement links TRBV5-6 to TRBJ1-1, with D tentatively TRBD1 (5 bases). The CDR3 runs to 15 residues. Trimming left V 4 bases short and J 5 bases short, with 18 bases between. CDR1 and CDR2 (germline): SGHDT, YYEEEE. The CDR3 DNA sequence: TGTGCCAGCAGCCCGGCGGTTAGGGGATGGACTGAAGCTTTCTTT. This sequence encodes CASSPAVRGWTEAFF.